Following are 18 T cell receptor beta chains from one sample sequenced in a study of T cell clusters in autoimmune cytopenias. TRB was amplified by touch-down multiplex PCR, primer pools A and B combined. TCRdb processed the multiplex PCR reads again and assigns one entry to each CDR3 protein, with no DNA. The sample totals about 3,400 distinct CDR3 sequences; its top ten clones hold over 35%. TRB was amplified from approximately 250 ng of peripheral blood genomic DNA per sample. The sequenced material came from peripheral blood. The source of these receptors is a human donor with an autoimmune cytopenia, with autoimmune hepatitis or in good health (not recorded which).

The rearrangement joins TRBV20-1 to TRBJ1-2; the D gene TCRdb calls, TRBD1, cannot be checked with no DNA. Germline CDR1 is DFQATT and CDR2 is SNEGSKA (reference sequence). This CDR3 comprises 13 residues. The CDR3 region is CSASPGSWYGYTF.

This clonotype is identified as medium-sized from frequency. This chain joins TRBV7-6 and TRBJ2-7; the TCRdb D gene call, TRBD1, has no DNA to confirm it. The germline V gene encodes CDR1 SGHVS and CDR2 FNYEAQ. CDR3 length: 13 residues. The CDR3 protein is CASSSGLGYEQYF.

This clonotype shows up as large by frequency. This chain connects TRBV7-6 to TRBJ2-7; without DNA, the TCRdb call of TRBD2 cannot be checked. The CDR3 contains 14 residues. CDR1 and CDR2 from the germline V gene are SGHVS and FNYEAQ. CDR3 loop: CASSASSGPYEQYF. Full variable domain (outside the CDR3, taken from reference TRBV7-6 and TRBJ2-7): GAGVSQSPRYKVTKRGQDVALRCDPISGHVSLYWYRQALGQGPEFLTYFNYEAQQDKSGLPNDRFSAERPEGSISTLTIQRTEQRDSAMYRCASSASSGPYEQYFGPGTRLTVT.

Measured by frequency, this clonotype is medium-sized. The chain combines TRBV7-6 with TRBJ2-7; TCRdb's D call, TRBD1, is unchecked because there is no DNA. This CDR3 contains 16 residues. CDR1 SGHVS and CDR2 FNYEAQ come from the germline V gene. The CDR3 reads CASSLARGGGSYEQYF.

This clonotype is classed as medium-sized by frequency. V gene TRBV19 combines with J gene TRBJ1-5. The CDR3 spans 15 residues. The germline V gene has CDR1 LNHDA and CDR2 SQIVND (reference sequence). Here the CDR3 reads CASSDFLGRDQPQHF. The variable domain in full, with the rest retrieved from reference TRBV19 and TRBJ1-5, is DGGITQSPKYLFRKEGQNVTLSCEQNLNHDAMYWYRQDPGQGLRLIYYSQIVNDFQKGDIAEGYSVSREKKESFPLTVTSAQKNPTAFYLCASSDFLGRDQPQHFGDGTRLSIL.

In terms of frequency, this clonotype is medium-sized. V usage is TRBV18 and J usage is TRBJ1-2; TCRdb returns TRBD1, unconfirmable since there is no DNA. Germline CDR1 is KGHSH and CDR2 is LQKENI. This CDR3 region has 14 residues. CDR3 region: CASSPGQGLYGYTF.

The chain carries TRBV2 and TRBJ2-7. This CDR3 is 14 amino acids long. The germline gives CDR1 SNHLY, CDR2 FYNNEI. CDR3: CASSESGSPYEQYF.

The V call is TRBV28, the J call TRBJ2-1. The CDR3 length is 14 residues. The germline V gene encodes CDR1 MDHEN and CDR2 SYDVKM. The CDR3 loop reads CASSLKQYYNEQFF. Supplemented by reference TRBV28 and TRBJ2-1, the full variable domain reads DVKVTQSSRYLVKRTGEKVFLECVQDMDHENMFWYRQDPGLGLRLIYFSYDVKMKEKGDIPEGYSVSREKKERFSLILESASTNQTSMYLCASSLKQYYNEQFFGPGTRLTVL.

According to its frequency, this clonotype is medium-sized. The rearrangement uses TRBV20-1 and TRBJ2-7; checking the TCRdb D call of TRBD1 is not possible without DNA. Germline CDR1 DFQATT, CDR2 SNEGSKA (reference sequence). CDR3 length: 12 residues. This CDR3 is CSVPDRAYEQYF.

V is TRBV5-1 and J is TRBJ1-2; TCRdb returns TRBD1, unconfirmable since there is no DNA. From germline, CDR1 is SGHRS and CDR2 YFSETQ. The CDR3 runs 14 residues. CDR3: CASSLGGDDYGYTF.

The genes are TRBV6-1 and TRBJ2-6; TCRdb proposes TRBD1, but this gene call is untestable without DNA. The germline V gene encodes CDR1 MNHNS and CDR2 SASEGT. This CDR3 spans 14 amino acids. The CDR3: CASSPLTPGNVLTF.

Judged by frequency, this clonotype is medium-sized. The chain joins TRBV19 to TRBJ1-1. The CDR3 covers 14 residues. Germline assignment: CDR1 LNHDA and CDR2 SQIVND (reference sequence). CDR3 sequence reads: CASSIAGRNTEAFF.

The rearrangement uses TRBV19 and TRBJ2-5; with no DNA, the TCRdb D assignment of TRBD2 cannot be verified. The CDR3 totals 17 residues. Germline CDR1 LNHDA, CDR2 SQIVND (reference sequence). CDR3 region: CASSTRLAGGVMETQYF.

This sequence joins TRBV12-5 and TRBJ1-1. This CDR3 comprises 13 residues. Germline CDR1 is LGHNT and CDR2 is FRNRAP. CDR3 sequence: CASGFDVGTEAFF.

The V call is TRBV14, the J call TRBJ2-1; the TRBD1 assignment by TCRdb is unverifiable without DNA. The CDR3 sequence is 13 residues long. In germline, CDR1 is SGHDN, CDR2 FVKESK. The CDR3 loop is CASTLGGHNEQFF.

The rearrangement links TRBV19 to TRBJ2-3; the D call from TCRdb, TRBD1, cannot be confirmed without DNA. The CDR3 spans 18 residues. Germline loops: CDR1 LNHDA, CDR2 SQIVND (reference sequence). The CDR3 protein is CAISDRGTGGELTDTQYF.

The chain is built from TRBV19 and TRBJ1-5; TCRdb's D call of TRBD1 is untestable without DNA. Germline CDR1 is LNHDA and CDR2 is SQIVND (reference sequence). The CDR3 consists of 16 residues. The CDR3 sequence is CASSPRQGNSNQPQHF.

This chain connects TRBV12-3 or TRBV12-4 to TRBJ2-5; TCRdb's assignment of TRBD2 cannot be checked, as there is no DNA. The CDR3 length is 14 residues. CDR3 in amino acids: CASSLVLAGETQYF.